This T cell receptor (beta chain) was identified during a study of vaccination and CD4 T cells after COVID-19. The treatment denotes: roughly 10-day PBMC culture with coronavirus spike peptide pools or control peptides (ViraFEST assay). US Alpha, Beta and Delta variants postdated the positive PCR dates, which ran from March to December 2020. A remark on this clonotype: Its antigen remains unidentified.

The V gene lost 4 bases and the J gene lost 4 bases, with 9 bases spanning the gap. Germline values: CDR1 SGHNT, CDR2 YYREEE (reference sequence). The CDR3 loop spans 12 amino acids. With the Oncomine TCR Beta short-read assay, DNA from cultured CD4+ T cells was sequenced. TCRdb reanalysed the PCR reads using MiXCR and keeps one entry per CDR3 protein. The sample carries about 11,000 distinct CDR3 sequences, around 60% recorded once. The rearrangement joins TRBV5-4 to TRBJ2-7; no reliable D call. The specimen comprised CD4+ T cells from blood, cultured in vitro, sampled before SARS-CoV-2 vaccination. The TCR originated in a human donor who had recovered from COVID-19. CDR3 bases: TGTGCCAGCAGCCCAGACGGATACGAGCAGTACTTC. Translating gives CASSPDGYEQYF.